The T cell receptor (beta chain) described here comes from a study of blood T cell repertoires in COVID-19. The overall study: PBMCs, B-cell-depleted T cells, or T cells provided the cDNA or gDNA that made up the material.

All enrollees were roughly 18 to 100 years old and from 25 or so US areas. Two consecutive negative NP/OP PCR tests, clearance, or resolved symptoms defined Cohort 3 recovery. As regards this clone: The same CDR3 also results from other DNA sequences found in this sample.

TCRdb's table, derived via immunoSEQ multiplex PCR, lists solely in-frame clones and lacks some. This sample has around 270,000 clones, with approximately 85% found just once. Sequenced material: PBMCs or T cells enriched from blood (not recorded which). The origin of this receptor is a woman between 25 and 40 years old who had recovered from COVID-19.

CDR3 region: CASSGDRGETQYF. The CDR3 DNA reads as TGTGCCAGCAGTGGGGACAGGGGAGAGACCCAGTACTTC. The V call is TRBV25-1, the J call TRBJ2-5, with TRBD1 matching over 10 bases. The CDR3 has 13 residues. J lost 4 bases, V lost 4 bases, and 0 bases had no gene match. Germline CDR1 and CDR2: MGHDK and SYGVNS. Full variable domain (rest looked up from reference TRBV25-1 and TRBJ2-5): EADIYQTPRYLVIGTGKKITLECSQTMGHDKMYWYQQDPGMELHLIHYSYGVNSTEKGDLSSESTVSRIRTEHFPLTLESARPSHTSQYLCASSGDRGETQYFGPGTRLLVL.